This TCR beta chain was captured in a study of shared clonotypes between healthy human individuals. With 1 base removed from V and 4 bases from J, the gap between germline ends came to 5 bases. CDR3 size: 12 residues. The germline V gene has CDR1 GTSNPN and CDR2 SVGIG (reference sequence). Libraries were prepared by immunoSEQ multiplex PCR; TCRdb keeps only in-frame clonotypes and omits some of them. The sample lists roughly 95,000 clones; less than 50% were seen once. J is TRBJ1-5 and V is TRBV30, with D hard to call. The sequenced material came from PBMCs. This TCR was recovered from a woman between 40 and 50 years old in good health. Some clones in this sample may be carry-over from other donors' samples. In nucleotides, the CDR3 is TGTGCCTGGAGTGCCGGGAATCAGCCCCAGCATTTT. Translating it yields CAWSAGNQPQHF.